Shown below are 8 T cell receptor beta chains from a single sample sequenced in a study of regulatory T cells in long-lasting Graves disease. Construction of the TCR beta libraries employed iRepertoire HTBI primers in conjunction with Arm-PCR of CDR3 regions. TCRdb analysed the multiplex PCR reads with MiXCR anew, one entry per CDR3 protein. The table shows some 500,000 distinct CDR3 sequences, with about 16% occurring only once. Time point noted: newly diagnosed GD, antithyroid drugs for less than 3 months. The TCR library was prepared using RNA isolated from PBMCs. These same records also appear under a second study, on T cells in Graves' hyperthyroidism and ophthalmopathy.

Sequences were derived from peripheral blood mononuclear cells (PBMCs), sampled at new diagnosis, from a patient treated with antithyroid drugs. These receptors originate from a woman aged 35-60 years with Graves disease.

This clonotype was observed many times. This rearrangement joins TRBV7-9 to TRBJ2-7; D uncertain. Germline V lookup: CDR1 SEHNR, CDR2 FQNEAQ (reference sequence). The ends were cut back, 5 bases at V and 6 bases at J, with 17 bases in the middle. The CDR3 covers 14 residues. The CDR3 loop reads CASSTFLVEAEQYF. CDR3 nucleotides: TGTGCCAGCAGCACCTTCCTCGTTGAGGCCGAGCAGTACTTC.

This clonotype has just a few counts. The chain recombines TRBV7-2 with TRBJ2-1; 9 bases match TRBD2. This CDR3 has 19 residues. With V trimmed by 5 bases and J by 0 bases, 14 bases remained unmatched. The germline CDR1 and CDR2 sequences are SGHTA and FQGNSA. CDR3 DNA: TGTGCCAGCAGCCTCAGGGGGGGGAGCGGGGGGTTCTCCTACAATGAGCAGTTCTTC. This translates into CASSLRGGSGGFSYNEQFF.

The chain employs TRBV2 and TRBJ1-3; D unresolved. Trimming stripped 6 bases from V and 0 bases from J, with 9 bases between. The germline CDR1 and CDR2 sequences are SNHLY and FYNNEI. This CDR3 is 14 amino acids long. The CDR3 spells CASRALASGNTIYF. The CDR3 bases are TGTGCCAGCAGAGCCTTAGCCTCTGGAAACACCATATATTTT.

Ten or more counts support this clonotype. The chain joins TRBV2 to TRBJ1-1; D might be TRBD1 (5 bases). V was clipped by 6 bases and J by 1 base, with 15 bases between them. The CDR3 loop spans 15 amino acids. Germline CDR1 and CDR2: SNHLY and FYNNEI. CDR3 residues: CASRTLGGGNTEAFF. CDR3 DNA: TGTGCCAGCAGAACTTTAGGCGGGGGGAACACTGAAGCTTTCTTT.

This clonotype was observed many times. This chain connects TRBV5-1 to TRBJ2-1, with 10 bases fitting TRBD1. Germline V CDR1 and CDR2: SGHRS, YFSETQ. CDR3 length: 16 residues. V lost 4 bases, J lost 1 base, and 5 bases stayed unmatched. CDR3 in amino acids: CASSPTGGRSYNEQFF. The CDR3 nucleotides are TGCGCCAGCAGCCCGACAGGGGGCAGGTCCTACAATGAGCAGTTCTTC.

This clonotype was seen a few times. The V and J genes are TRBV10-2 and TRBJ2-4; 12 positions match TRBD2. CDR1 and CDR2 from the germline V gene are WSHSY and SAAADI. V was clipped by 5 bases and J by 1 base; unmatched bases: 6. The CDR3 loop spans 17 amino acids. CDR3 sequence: CASSSSGGATAKNIQYF. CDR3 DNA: TGCGCCAGCAGTTCTAGCGGGGGGGCGACGGCCAAAAACATTCAGTACTTC.

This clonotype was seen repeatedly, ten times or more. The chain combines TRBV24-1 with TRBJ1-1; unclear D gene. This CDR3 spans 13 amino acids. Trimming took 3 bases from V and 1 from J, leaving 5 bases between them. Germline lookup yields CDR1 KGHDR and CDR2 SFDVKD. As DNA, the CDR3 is TGTGCCACCAGTGATGCGGGGAACACTGAAGCTTTCTTT. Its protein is CATSDAGNTEAFF.

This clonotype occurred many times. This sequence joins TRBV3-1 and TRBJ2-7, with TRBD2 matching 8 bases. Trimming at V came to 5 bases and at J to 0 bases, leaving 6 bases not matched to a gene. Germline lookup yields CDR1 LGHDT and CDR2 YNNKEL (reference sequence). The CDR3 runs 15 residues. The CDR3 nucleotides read TGTGCCAGCAGCATGGGACTAGGCTACTCCTACGAGCAGTACTTC. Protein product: CASSMGLGYSYEQYF.